This entry describes one T cell receptor (beta chain). Its antigen is as yet unknown. The PCR had 60 Vbeta and 13 Jbeta primers. Repertoires were generated with immunoSEQ multiplex PCR, while TCRdb's copy carries only in-frame clones and drops some. This repertoire shows fewer than 300,000 clones, roughly 80% found once; its top ten account for about 0.3%. This sample was included in a study of cytomegalovirus exposure and HLA in healthy donors. Whole-study findings and limits: High sensitivity and specificity were reportedly achieved when the classifier diagnosed cytomegalovirus status. An analysis done earlier found most TCR beta V segments productive about 87% or about 30% of the time. Three chains linked to CMV were shown in vitro to be specific for CMV antigens.

Trimming cost V 4 bases and J 5 bases, with 11 bases left between them. Germline loops: CDR1 MNHEY, CDR2 SMNVEV (reference sequence). CDR3 length equals 13 residues. The clonotype comes from a girl aged 2-15 years in good health and CMV-seronegative. Sequenced input: PBMCs. V gene TRBV27 combines with J gene TRBJ1-1; no reliable D call. The CDR3 DNA follows: TGTGCCAGCAGTTCAGGTAGTAGAACTGAAGCTTTCTTT. As protein: CASSSGSRTEAFF.